This entry describes one T cell receptor beta chain. The data belong to a study of blood T cell repertoires in COVID-19. The CDR3 has 11 residues. Deletions cut 3 bases from V and 8 bases from J, with 7 bases between. Repertoires were generated with immunoSEQ multiplex PCR, while TCRdb's copy carries only in-frame clones and drops some. The table has tens of thousands of clones, 80% to 95% seen once. The source of this sequence is a man between 50 and 59 years old with active COVID-19. Sample: peripheral blood. J is TRBJ1-2 and V is TRBV12-3 or TRBV12-4; no clear D gene. The CDR3 DNA reads TGTGCCAGCAGTTTTTTCTCGGGCTACACCTTC. Protein: CASSFFSGYTF.